The TCR beta chain under discussion was sequenced for a study of response to subunit inactivated influenza vaccine (dated by TCRdb to 2016 to 2019). Broadly, across the study: The study used deep quantitative T cell receptor repertoire profiling to track responses to a trivalent subunit inactivated influenza vaccine. Overall study outcomes, separate from this receptor: The authors suggested that each seasonal influenza vaccination may recruit only a limited number of new T cells.

For CDR1 and CDR2, the germline V gene lists SGHTA and FQGNSA. Trimming at the junction amounts to 1 base on V and 7 bases on J, and the germline ends lie 11 bases apart. Its CDR3 holds 15 amino acids, cysteine through phenylalanine. Just CDR3 DNA is preserved here, 45 bases in frame from base 1. A word on this clonotype: The antigen this receptor binds is unknown. Qualities for individual bases were not recorded, and no much larger clone is one base off.

The library was produced with RT-PCR. The instrument was an Illumina HiSeq 2500. TCRdb handled the public reads itself, with Q25 trimming in fastp and clone calling in MiXCR, and kept productive beta chains. When rows share a CDR3 protein, they turn into one entry using the most common DNA and genes. For this sample the table gives over 150,000 distinct CDR3 sequences, of which approximately 12% were detected only once. The top ten constitute roughly 40% of the sample. The sample in question was CD8+ T cells sorted from PBMCs, obtained roughly 24 months after vaccination. This TCR was recovered from a man aged 50 to 69 who received an inactivated influenza vaccine. Donor details come from another sample of the same person, matched by shared clones. Rearrangement joined TRBV7-2 to TRBJ1-6; TRBD1 is possibly the D segment (5 matching bases). Read as DNA, the sequence is TGTGCCAGCAGCTTAGTAAGCCAGGGAAATTCACCCCTCCACTTT. Translated, this gives CASSLVSQGNSPLHF.